The 13 T cell receptor beta chains listed next were all sequenced from one sample in a study of human T cells and chemical hapten exposure. Time point: patch test 2, 6 weeks after DPC sensitization. Treatment of the sample: therapeutic diphenylcyclopropenone sensitization with weekly scalp DPC. TCRdb fed the RACE reads into MiXCR, producing one record per CDR3 protein. In the table there are some 150,000 distinct CDR3 sequences, 10% to 15% of which are singletons. The material was whole blood, obtained in connection with sensitization to the hapten diphenylcyclopropenone (DPC). The receptor source for this set is a woman aged 50 to 60 with alopecia areata. Some clones in this sample may be carry-over from other donors' samples.

The CDR3 DNA is TGTGCCAGCAGCCAACTAGCGGGAGGCCGGGAGCTGTTTTTT. It encodes CASSQLAGGRELFF. This rearrangement joins TRBV3-1 to TRBJ2-2, with 11 bases that match TRBD2. The V segment lost 2 bases and the J segment 9 bases; nucleotides outside the gene matches: 2. Germline loops: CDR1 LGHDT, CDR2 YNNKEL (reference sequence). The CDR3 totals 14 residues.

The chain recombines TRBV7-2 with TRBJ2-7; no definite D call. The CDR3 spans 13 residues. V lost 2 bases, J lost 6 bases, and 11 bases lay in between. CDR1 and CDR2 (germline): SGHTA, FQGNSA. The CDR3 sequence is CASSLYSPREQYF. CDR3 nucleotides: TGTGCCAGCAGCTTATACAGCCCTCGCGAGCAGTACTTC.

The gene calls are TRBV20-1 and TRBJ2-2; D gene unclear. Germline CDR1 DFQATT, CDR2 SNEGSKA (reference sequence). Trimming cost V 6 bases and J 0 bases, with 14 bases left between them. The CDR3 is made up of 15 amino acids. CDR3 residues: CSAQATYSNTGELFF. In DNA form, the CDR3 reads TGCAGTGCCCAAGCTACGTACTCGAACACCGGGGAGCTGTTTTTT.

The V call is TRBV3-1, the J call TRBJ2-7; TRBD2 is a possible D gene (6 bases). This CDR3 is 15 amino acids long. CDR1 is LGHDT and CDR2 is YNNKEL in the germline V gene (reference sequence). The germline V and J ends were trimmed by 4 bases and 5 bases, with 18 bases remaining between them. DNA for the CDR3: TGTGCCAGCAGCCCCATTGGAGGGGCCCCCAACGAGCAGTACTTC. This sequence encodes CASSPIGGAPNEQYF.

This clonotype was counted at least ten times. The CDR3 region is CASSLNPQGANTGELFF. The CDR3 bases are TGTGCCAGCAGCTTAAACCCGCAGGGGGCAAACACCGGGGAGCTGTTTTTT. V usage is TRBV7-3 and J usage is TRBJ2-2; 8 nucleotides agree with TRBD1. J gave up 2 bases and V 1 base, and 6 bases lay outside the gene matches. Germline V gives CDR1 SGHTA, CDR2 FQGTGA. CDR3 length: 17 amino acids.

The V call is TRBV5-1, the J call TRBJ2-1, with TRBD2 identical over 14 bases. Germline V CDR1 and CDR2: SGHRS, YFSETQ. CDR3 size: 15 residues. Trimming removed 4 bases from V and 8 bases from J; junction bases left unmatched: 5. CDR3 DNA: TGCGCCAGCAGCCCGGGACTAGCGGGAGTTCATGAGCAGTTCTTC. Amino acids: CASSPGLAGVHEQFF. Using reference TRBV5-1 and TRBJ2-1 for the parts outside the CDR3, the full variable domain is KAGVTQTPRYLIKTRGQQVTLSCSPISGHRSVSWYQQTPGQGLQFLFEYFSETQRNKGNFPGRFSGRQFSNSRSEMNVSTLELGDSALYLCASSPGLAGVHEQFFGPGTRLTVL.

The CDR3 DNA reads as TGTGCCAGCAGCGCCTCTAGCGGACCCACAGATACGCAGTATTTT. Translation: CASSASSGPTDTQYF. This chain connects TRBV11-2 to TRBJ2-3, with 7 bases fitting TRBD2. Germline-derived CDR1 and CDR2 are SGHAT and FQNNGV. The CDR3 has 15 amino acids. Germline trimming cut 5 bases from V and 2 bases from J; bases unmatched to any gene: 7.

In this sample, this clonotype turned up many times. The chain recombines TRBV5-4 with TRBJ2-3, with unresolved D. The CDR3 length is 13 residues. V was cut by 0 bases and J by 1 base, with 3 bases left in between. Germline values: CDR1 SGHNT, CDR2 YYREEE (reference sequence). The DNA for the CDR3 is TGTGCCAGCAGCTTGGCGGGCACAGATACGCAGTATTTT. It translates to CASSLAGTDTQYF.

The V gene is TRBV18, the J gene TRBJ2-5; TRBD2 matches 14 bases. The V gene end was trimmed by 3 bases and the J gene end by 5 bases; junction bases not matched to a gene: 11. The germline CDR1 and CDR2 sequences are KGHSH and LQKENI. The CDR3 length is 18 residues. The CDR3 DNA follows: TGTGCCAGCTCACCCCCGGGACTAGCGGGAGTTTCAGGGGAGACCCAGTACTTC. It yields the protein CASSPPGLAGVSGETQYF.

This clonotype was found a few times. The chain recombines TRBV11-2 with TRBJ1-1; 7 bases align to TRBD1. This CDR3 is 16 amino acids long. Germline lookup yields CDR1 SGHAT and CDR2 FQNNGV. The V and J ends lost 5 bases and 0 bases, in that order; junction bases with no gene match: 9. The CDR3 spells CASSPRTGLVNTEAFF. CDR3 bases: TGTGCCAGCAGCCCGCGGACAGGTCTCGTGAACACTGAAGCTTTCTTT.

This clonotype was picked up a small number of times. The chain has TRBV7-3 and TRBJ1-1; 11 bases fit TRBD1. The CDR3 totals 14 residues. V shed 6 bases and J 7 bases; nucleotides not matched to a gene: 7. Germline-derived CDR1 and CDR2 are SGHTA and FQGTGA. CDR3 nucleotides: TGTGCCAGCAGACCCGGACAGGGGGCGATTGAAGCTTTCTTT. It codes for CASRPGQGAIEAFF.

The chain is built from TRBV12-3 or TRBV12-4 and TRBJ1-3; perhaps TRBD1 as D (5 bases). V gave up 6 bases and J gave up 0 bases, with 9 bases separating them. CDR3 size: 14 residues. The CDR3 bases are TGTGCCAGCAGGTCCGGGGCCTCTGGAAACACCATATATTTT. It encodes CASRSGASGNTIYF.

This chain uses TRBV9 with TRBJ1-6; D uncertain. Germline CDR1 reads SGDLS; CDR2 reads YYNGEE. V was shortened by 3 bases and J by 7 bases, with 11 bases between the two germline ends. The CDR3 consists of 14 residues. The CDR3 here is CASSADRQNSPLHF. CDR3 nucleotide sequence: TGTGCCAGCAGCGCGGACCGACAAAATTCACCCCTCCACTTT.